The 10 T cell receptor beta chains reported below all come from one sample, sequenced in a study of cytotoxic CD8 clonotypes in ibrutinib-treated CLL. Only in-frame clones appear in the TCRdb table, and some are missing; sequencing was by immunoSEQ multiplex PCR. There are more than 70,000 clones in the sample; 79% occur only once, and 4.8% lies in the top ten. This specimen consisted of PBMCs, obtained after 12 months of ibrutinib treatment. All receptors come from a human donor with chronic lymphocytic leukemia.

In DNA, the CDR3 is TGCGCCAGCTCACCTTCCTCTGGGGCCAACGTCCTGACTTTC. The encoded protein is CASSPSSGANVLTF. The V and J genes are TRBV5-1 and TRBJ2-6; D not resolved. This CDR3 is built from 14 residues. Trimming pared 7 bases from V and 0 bases from J, leaving 8 bases between. Germline CDR1 is SGHRS and CDR2 is YFSETQ.

The chain employs TRBV19 and TRBJ2-5; a possible D gene is TRBD2 (5 bases). This CDR3 is 14 amino acids long. V dropped 6 bases and J dropped 4 bases, with 15 bases sitting between them. Germline V gene lookup returns CDR1 LNHDA and CDR2 SQIVND (reference sequence). The CDR3 region is CASSPDYDLETQYF. CDR3 coding DNA: TGTGCCAGTAGCCCAGACTACGACCTAGAGACCCAGTACTTC.

The chain employs TRBV7-8 and TRBJ2-1; 9 bases line up with TRBD2. Trimming removed 5 bases from V and 10 bases from J; junction bases left unmatched: 18. From germline, CDR1 is SGHVS and CDR2 FQNEAQ. This CDR3 has 17 amino acids. CDR3 nucleotides: TGTGCCAGCAGCCCCCCCCTCGGGGTAGCGGGGGCGGGGGAGCAGTTCTTC. This encodes CASSPPLGVAGAGEQFF.

By share, this clone counts as medium-sized. The J gene is TRBJ1-1, the V gene TRBV2; tentative D call: TRBD1 (5 bases). The V gene lost 8 bases and the J gene lost 11 bases, with 18 bases spanning the gap. Germline CDR1 reads SNHLY; CDR2 reads FYNNEI. CDR3 size: 12 residues. This CDR3 reads CASGQGGRWAFF. In DNA form, the CDR3 reads TGTGCCAGCGGTCAGGGCGGGAGGTGGGCTTTCTTT.

This chain connects TRBV7-8 to TRBJ1-5; unclear D gene. CDR1 is SGHVS, CDR2 FQNEAQ, per germline. V shed 5 bases and J shed 6 bases, with 11 bases lying between them. The CDR3 length is 13 residues. The CDR3 nucleotides read TGTGCCAGCAGCCCCCATGAGGGTCAGCCCCAGCATTTT. It translates to CASSPHEGQPQHF. The full variable domain, in which reference TRBV7-8 and TRBJ1-5 provide the parts outside the CDR3, is GAGVSQSPRYKVAKRGQDVALRCDPISGHVSLFWYQQALGQGPEFLTYFQNEAQLDKSGLPSDRFFAERPEGSVSTLKIQRTQQEDSAVYLCASSPHEGQPQHFGDGTRLSIL.

The rearrangement uses TRBV2 and TRBJ2-5; 12 bases align to TRBD2. J gave up 5 bases and V 6 bases, and 7 bases lay outside the gene matches. The CDR3 sequence is 15 residues long. Germline lookup yields CDR1 SNHLY and CDR2 FYNNEI. As DNA, the CDR3 is TGTGCCAGCAGCGGACTAGCGGGGTTGGGTGAGACCCAGTACTTC. This codes for CASSGLAGLGETQYF. The entire variable domain, with the rest obtained from reference TRBV2 and TRBJ2-5, is as follows: EPEVTQTPSHQVTQMGQEVILRCVPISNHLYFYWYRQILGQKVEFLVSFYNNEISEKSEIFDDQFSVERPDGSNFTLKIRSTKLEDSAMYFCASSGLAGLGETQYFGPGTRLLVL.

The chain couples TRBV10-3 to TRBJ2-3; 9 bases are a match to TRBD2. The CDR3 covers 15 residues. The trim removed 6 bases at V and 6 bases at J, leaving 10 bases unmatched. Germline V lookup: CDR1 ENHRY, CDR2 SYGVKD. In nucleotides, the CDR3 is TGTGCCATCAGGCCAGTAGCGGGAGTCGGGGATACGCAGTATTTT. It is translated as CAIRPVAGVGDTQYF.

As concerns this clone: Additional DNA sequences in this sample encode the identical CDR3. The chain recombines TRBV9 with TRBJ2-5, with D uncertain. V lost 0 bases to trimming and J lost 1 base, with 7 bases between them. This CDR3 is 14 amino acids long. Germline V gives CDR1 SGDLS, CDR2 YYNGEE. The CDR3 loop is CASSVGGSQETQYF. CDR3 nucleotides: TGTGCCAGCAGCGTAGGTGGCAGCCAAGAGACCCAGTACTTC.

The chain carries TRBV30 and TRBJ1-2, with D perhaps matching TRBD1 (5 bases). The germline CDR1 and CDR2 sequences are GTSNPN and SVGIG (reference sequence). V lost 0 bases and J lost 8, with 13 bases in between. This CDR3 is 13 amino acids long. CDR3 region: CAWSVARGSGYTF. In DNA form, the CDR3 reads TGTGCCTGGAGTGTAGCGAGGGGTAGCGGCTACACCTTC.

The chain joins TRBV4-3 to TRBJ1-4; no clear D. Germline loops: CDR1 LGHNA, CDR2 YSLEER. Trimming left V 0 bases short and J 0 bases short, with 11 bases between. The CDR3 has 17 amino acids. The CDR3 DNA sequence: TGCGCCAGCAGCCAAGATTCTCCAGGAGCAACTAATGAAAAACTGTTTTTT. Amino acids: CASSQDSPGATNEKLFF.